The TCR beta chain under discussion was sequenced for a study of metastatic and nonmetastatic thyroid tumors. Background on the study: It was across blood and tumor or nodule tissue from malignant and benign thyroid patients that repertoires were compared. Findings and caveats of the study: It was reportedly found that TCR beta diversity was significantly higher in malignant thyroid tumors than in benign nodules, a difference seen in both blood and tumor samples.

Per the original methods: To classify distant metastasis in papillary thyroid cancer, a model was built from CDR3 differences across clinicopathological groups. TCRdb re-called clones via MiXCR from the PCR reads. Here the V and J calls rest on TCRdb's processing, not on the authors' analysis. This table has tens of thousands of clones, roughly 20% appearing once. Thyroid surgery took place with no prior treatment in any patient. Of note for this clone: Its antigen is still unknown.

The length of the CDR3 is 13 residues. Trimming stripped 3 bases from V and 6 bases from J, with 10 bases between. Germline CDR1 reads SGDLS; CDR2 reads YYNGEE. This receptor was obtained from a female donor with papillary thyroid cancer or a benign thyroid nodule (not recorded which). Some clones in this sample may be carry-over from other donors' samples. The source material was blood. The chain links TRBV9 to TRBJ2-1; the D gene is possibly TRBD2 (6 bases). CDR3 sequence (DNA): TGTGCCAGCAGCGGGGGGACTGTCAATGAGCAGTTCTTC. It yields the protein CASSGGTVNEQFF.